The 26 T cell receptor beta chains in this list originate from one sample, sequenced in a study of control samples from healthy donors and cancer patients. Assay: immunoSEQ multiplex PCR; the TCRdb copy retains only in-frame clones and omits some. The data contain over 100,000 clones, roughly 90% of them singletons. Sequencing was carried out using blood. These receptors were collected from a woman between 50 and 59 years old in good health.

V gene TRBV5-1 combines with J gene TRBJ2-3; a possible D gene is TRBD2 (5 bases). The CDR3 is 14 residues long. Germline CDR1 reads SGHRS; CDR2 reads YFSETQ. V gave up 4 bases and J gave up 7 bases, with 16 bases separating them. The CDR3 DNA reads TGCGCCAGCAGCGGCGGGCGGGCCGAAAATACGCAGTATTTT. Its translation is CASSGGRAENTQYF.

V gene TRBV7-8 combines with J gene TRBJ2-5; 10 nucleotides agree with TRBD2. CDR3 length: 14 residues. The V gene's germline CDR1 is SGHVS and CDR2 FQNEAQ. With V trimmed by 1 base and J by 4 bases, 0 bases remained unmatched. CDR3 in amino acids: CASSLGLAGETQYF. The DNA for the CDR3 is TGTGCCAGCAGCTTAGGACTAGCGGGAGAGACCCAGTACTTC.

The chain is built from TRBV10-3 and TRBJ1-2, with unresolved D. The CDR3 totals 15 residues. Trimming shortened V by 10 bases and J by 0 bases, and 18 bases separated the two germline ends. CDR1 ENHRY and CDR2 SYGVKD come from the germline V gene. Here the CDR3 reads CATGIGVMSNYGYTF. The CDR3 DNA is TGTGCCACTGGGATCGGGGTGATGTCTAACTATGGCTACACCTTC.

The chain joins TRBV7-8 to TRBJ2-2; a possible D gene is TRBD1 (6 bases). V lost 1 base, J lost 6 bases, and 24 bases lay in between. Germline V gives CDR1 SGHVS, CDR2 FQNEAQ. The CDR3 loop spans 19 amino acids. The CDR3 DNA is TGTGCCAGCAGCTTAGGAATTGGGTTAGGGACAAGTTTCGCCGGGGAGCTGTTTTTT. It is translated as CASSLGIGLGTSFAGELFF.

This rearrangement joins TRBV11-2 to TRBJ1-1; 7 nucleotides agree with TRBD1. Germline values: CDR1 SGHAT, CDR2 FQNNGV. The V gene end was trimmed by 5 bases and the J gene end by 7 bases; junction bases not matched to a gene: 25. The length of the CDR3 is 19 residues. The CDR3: CASSRWLGKTGIEGDEAFF. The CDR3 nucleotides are TGTGCCAGCAGCCGATGGTTAGGAAAGACAGGGATAGAAGGGGATGAAGCTTTCTTT.

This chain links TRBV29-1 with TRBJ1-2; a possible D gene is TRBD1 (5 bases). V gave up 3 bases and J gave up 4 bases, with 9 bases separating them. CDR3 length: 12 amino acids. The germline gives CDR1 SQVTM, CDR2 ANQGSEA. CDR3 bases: TGCAGCGTTGACAGGGACCTCTATGGCTACACCTTC. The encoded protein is CSVDRDLYGYTF.

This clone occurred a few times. This CDR3 reads CASSLSGNTEAFF. CDR3 nucleotides: TGTGCCAGCAGCTTGTCTGGGAACACTGAAGCTTTCTTT. This sequence joins TRBV7-9 and TRBJ1-1; unclear D gene. Germline V CDR1 and CDR2: SEHNR, FQNEAQ (reference sequence). Trimming took 3 bases from V and 1 from J, leaving 6 bases between them. The CDR3 runs to 13 residues.

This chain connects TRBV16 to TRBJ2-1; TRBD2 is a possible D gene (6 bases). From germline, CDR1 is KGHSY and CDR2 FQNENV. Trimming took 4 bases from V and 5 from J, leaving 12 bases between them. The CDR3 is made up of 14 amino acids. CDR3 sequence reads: CASSRFRGNNEQFF. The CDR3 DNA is TGTGCCAGCAGCCGGTTCCGGGGGAACAATGAGCAGTTCTTC.

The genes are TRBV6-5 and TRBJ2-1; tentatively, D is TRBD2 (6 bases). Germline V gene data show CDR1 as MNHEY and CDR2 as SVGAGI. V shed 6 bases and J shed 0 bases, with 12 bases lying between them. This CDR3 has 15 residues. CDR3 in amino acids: CASRGTLSSYNEQFF. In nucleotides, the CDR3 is TGTGCCAGCAGAGGGACTTTAAGCTCCTACAATGAGCAGTTCTTC.

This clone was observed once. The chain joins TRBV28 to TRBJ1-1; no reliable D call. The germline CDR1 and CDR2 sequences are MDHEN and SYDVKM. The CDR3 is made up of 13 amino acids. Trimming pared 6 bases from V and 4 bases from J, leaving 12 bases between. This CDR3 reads CASSHSIGTEAFF. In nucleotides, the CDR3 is TGTGCCAGCAGCCACAGTATCGGCACTGAAGCTTTCTTT.

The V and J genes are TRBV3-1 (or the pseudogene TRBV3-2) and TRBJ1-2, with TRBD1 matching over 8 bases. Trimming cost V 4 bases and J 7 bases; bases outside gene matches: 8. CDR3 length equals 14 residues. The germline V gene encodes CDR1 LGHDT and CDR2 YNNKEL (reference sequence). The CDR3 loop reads CASSRTTGDGGYTF. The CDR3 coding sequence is TGTGCCAGCAGCCGAACGACAGGGGATGGTGGCTACACCTTC.

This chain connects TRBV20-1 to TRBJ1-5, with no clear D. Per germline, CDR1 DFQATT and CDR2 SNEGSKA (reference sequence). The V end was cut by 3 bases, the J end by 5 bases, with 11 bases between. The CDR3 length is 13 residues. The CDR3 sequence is CSASTGKYQPQHF. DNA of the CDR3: TGCAGTGCTAGTACGGGCAAATATCAGCCCCAGCATTTT.

CDR3 sequence: CASSLGGVGYGYTF. Written as DNA, the CDR3 is TGTGCCAGCAGTTTAGGAGGGGTCGGCTATGGCTACACCTTC. The chain combines TRBV27 with TRBJ1-2; perhaps TRBD1 as D (5 bases). Germline CDR1 is MNHEY and CDR2 is SMNVEV (reference sequence). There are 14 residues in the CDR3. Trimming cost V 2 bases and J 4 bases, with 11 bases left between them.

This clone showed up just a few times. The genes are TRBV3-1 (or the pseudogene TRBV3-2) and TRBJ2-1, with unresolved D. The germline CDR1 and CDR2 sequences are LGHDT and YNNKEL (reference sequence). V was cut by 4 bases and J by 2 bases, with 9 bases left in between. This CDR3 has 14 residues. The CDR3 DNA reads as TGTGCCAGCAGCCCAGTCTTCACCTACAATGAGCAGTTCTTC. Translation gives CASSPVFTYNEQFF.

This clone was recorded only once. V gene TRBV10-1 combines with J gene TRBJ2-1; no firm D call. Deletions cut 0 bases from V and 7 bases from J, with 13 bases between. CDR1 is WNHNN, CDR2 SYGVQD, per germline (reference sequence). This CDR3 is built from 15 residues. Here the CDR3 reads CASSESPLGFNEQFF. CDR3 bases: TGCGCCAGCAGTGAGTCCCCCCTAGGGTTTAATGAGCAGTTCTTC.

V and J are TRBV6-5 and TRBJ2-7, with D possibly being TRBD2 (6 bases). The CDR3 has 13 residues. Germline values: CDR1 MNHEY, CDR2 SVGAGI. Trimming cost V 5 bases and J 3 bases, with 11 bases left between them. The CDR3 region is CASSRLDLYEQYF. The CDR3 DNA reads TGTGCCAGCAGTCGACTAGACCTCTACGAGCAGTACTTC.

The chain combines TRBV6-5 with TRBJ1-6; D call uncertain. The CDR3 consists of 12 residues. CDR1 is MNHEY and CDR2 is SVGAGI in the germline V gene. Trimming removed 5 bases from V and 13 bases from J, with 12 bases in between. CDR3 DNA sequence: TGTGCCAGCAGTACCTCGGACCGTCCCCTCCACTTT. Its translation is CASSTSDRPLHF.

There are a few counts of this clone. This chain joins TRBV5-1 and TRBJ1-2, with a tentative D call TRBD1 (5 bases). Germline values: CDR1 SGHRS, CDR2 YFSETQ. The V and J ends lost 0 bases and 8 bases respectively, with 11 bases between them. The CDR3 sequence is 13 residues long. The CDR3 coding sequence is TGCGCCAGCAGCTTGGGCAGGGTCGAGGGCTACACCTTC. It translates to CASSLGRVEGYTF.

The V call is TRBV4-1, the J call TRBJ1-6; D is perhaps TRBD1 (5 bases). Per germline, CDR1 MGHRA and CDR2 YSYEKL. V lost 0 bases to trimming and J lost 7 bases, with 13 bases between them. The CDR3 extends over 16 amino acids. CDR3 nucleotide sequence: TGCGCCAGCAGCCAAGATCGAGGGGCAGCCAATTCACCCCTCCACTTT. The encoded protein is CASSQDRGAANSPLHF.

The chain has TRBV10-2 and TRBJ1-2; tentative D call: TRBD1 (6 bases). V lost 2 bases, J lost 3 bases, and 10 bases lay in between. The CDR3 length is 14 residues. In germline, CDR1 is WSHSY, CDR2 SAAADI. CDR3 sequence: CASSERQGYYGYTF. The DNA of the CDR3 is TGCGCCAGCAGTGAGAGGCAGGGGTACTATGGCTACACCTTC.

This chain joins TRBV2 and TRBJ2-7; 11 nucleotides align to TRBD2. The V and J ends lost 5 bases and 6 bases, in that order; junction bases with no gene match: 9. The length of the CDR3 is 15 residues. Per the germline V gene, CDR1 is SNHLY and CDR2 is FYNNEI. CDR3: CASSRELAGVREQYF. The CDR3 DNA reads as TGTGCCAGCAGTAGAGAACTAGCGGGAGTACGCGAGCAGTACTTC.

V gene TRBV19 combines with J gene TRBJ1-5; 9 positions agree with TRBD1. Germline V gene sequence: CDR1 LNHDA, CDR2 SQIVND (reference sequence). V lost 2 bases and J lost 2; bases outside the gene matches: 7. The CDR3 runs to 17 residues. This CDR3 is CASSIRQGEAGNQPQHF. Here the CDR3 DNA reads TGTGCCAGTAGTATACGACAGGGGGAGGCAGGCAATCAGCCCCAGCATTTT.

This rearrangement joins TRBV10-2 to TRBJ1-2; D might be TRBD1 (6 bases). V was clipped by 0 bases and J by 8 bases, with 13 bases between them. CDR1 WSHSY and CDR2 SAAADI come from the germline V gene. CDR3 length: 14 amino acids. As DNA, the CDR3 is TGCGCCAGCAGTGAGTCGAGGGGGATTAAGGGCTACACCTTC. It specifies CASSESRGIKGYTF.

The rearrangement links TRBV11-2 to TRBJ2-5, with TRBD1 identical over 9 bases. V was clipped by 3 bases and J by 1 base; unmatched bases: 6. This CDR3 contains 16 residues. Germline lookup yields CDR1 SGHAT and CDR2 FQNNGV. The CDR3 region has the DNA TGTGCCAGCAGCTTCTTACCGGGACAGGGCCAAGAGACCCAGTACTTC. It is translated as CASSFLPGQGQETQYF.

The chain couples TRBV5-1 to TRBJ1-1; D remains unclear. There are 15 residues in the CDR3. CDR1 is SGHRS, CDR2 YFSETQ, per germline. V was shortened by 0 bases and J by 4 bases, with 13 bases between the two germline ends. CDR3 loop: CASSLAPGDRTEAFF. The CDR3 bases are TGCGCCAGCAGCTTGGCCCCAGGCGACCGCACTGAAGCTTTCTTT.

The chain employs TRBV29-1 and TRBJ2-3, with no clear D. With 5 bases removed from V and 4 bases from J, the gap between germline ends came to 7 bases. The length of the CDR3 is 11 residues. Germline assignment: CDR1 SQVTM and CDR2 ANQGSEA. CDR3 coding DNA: TGCAGCGTTCGGTCAGCAGATACGCAGTATTTT. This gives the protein CSVRSADTQYF.